Below, one TCR beta chain is given with its context. The J segment lost 1 base and the V segment lost 3 bases, leaving 13 bases of the junction unmatched. The CDR3 is made up of 18 amino acids. CDR1 is MNHEY, CDR2 SMNVEV, per germline (reference sequence). The data are from a study of cytomegalovirus exposure and HLA in healthy donors. A multiplex PCR was run with 60 Vbeta primers and 13 Jbeta primers. Repertoires were generated with immunoSEQ multiplex PCR, while TCRdb's copy carries only in-frame clones and drops some. Its table records tens of thousands of clones. The rearrangement uses TRBV27 and TRBJ2-5; 8 nucleotides match TRBD2. The TCR comes from a man aged 45-65 years in good health and CMV-seronegative. Specimen: PBMCs. The CDR3 reads CASSLDWSGGGGQETQYF. DNA of the CDR3: TGTGCCAGCAGTTTGGATTGGAGCGGGGGAGGGGGCCAAGAGACCCAGTACTTC.